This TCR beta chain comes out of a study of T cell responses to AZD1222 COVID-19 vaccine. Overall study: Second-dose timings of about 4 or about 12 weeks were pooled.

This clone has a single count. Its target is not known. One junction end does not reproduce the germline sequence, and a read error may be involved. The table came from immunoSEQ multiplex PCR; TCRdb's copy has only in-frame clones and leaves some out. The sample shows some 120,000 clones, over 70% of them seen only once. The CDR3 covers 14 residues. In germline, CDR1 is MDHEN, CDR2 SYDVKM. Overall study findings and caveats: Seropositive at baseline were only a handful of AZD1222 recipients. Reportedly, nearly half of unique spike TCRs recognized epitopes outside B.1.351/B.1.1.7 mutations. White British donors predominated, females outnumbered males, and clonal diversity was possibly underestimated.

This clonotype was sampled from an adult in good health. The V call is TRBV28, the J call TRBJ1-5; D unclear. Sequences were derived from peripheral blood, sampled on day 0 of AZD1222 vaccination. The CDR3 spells CASILGSRNQPQHF. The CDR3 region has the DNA TGTGCCAGCATTTTAGGCAGTCGCAATCAGCCCCAGCATTTT.